These T cell receptor beta chains were read from a single sample in a study of patients and donors after allogeneic stem cell transplantation. MiXCR was run by TCRdb on the RT-PCR reads, yielding one entry per CDR3 protein. The sample lists about a million distinct CDR3 sequences, roughly 18% occurring once. What was sequenced was blood, either unsorted or a sorted T cell fraction (not recorded which). The receptors derive from a human donor who was either an allogeneic HSCT recipient or a stem cell or donor lymphocyte infusion donor (not recorded which). It is not recorded whose cells these are; they may come from a transplant donor. CDR3s include the opening cysteine and the closing phenylalanine or tryptophan. D genes are given only for firm matches. Size is omitted from some rows. Given values are once, few, many or a class for expanded clones.

j_gene | v_gene | d_gene | abundance | CDR3aa | CDR3nt
TRBJ1-2 | TRBV12-3/TRBV12-4 | NA | many | CASSLRQVAGYTF | TGTGCCAGCAGTCTTCGACAGGTGGCTGGCTACACCTTC
TRBJ1-4 | TRBV10-3 | TRBD1 | few | CAISESLGTVFPTNEKLFF | TGTGCCATCAGTGAGTCGCTCGGGACAGTTTTCCCCACTAATGAAAAACTGTTTTTT
TRBJ1-3 | TRBV18 | TRBD1 | many | CASSPDRAGNTIYF | TGTGCCAGCAGTCCGGACAGGGCTGGAAACACCATATATTTT
TRBJ1-1 | TRBV18 | NA | NA | CASSQVPRNTEAFF | TGTGCCAGCTCACAGGTCCCCCGGAACACTGAAGCTTTCTTT
TRBJ1-3 | TRBV7-9 | NA | few | CASRGGTGNTIYF | TGTGCCAGCAGGGGAGGGACTGGAAACACCATATATTTT
TRBJ1-1 | TRBV5-1 | NA | few | CASSLAGRSKAFF | TGCGCCAGCAGCTTGGCGGGCAGGTCAAAGGCTTTCTTT
TRBJ2-7 | TRBV10-3 | TRBD2 | many | CAISDGLAGVFYEQYF | TGTGCCATCAGCGACGGACTAGCGGGAGTGTTCTACGAGCAGTACTTC
TRBJ1-2 | TRBV12-3/TRBV12-4 | NA | few | CASSRDRRNYGYTF | TGTGCCAGCAGCCGCGATAGGCGTAACTATGGCTACACCTTC
TRBJ2-2 | TRBV5-1 | NA | NA | CASSLFPGVGTGELFF | TGCGCCAGCAGCTTGTTCCCAGGGGTGGGCACCGGGGAGCTGTTTTTT
TRBJ2-7 | TRBV5-1 | NA | NA | CASRTDTYEQYF | TGCGCCAGCAGGACAGACACCTACGAGCAGTACTTC
TRBJ1-1 | TRBV12-3/TRBV12-4 | NA | few | CASSLLTGWGTEAFF | TGTGCCAGCAGTTTACTGACCGGTTGGGGCACTGAAGCTTTCTTT
TRBJ1-1 | TRBV2 | NA | few | CASSSEVGTEAFF | TGTGCCAGCAGTAGTGAGGTGGGCACTGAAGCTTTCTTT
TRBJ2-7 | TRBV20-1 | NA | few | CSARDDSNSYEQYF | TGCAGTGCTAGAGACGACTCCAACTCCTACGAGCAGTACTTC
TRBJ1-2 | TRBV5-1 | NA | few | CASSLAETGYGYTF | TGCGCCAGCAGCTTGGCGGAGACAGGATATGGCTACACCTTC
TRBJ2-3 | TRBV27 | NA | few | CASSVLNTDTQYF | TGTGCCAGCAGCGTCCTGAACACAGATACGCAGTATTTT
TRBJ2-3 | TRBV3-1 | TRBD2 | NA | CASSQLAPGLQTSTDTQYF | TGTGCCAGCAGCCAACTTGCACCGGGACTACAAACAAGCACAGATACGCAGTATTTT
TRBJ2-7 | TRBV7-9 | TRBD1 | NA | CASSPSTGTGVYEQYF | TGTGCCAGCAGCCCCTCAACCGGGACAGGGGTCTACGAGCAGTACTTC
TRBJ2-1 | TRBV6-5 | NA | NA | CASRQGGPQFF | TGTGCCAGCAGGCAAGGGGGACCACAGTTCTTC
TRBJ2-1 | TRBV7-2 | TRBD1 | few | CASSQLGQGREQFF | TGTGCCAGCAGCCAACTCGGACAGGGGAGAGAGCAGTTCTTC
TRBJ2-3 | TRBV12-3/TRBV12-4 | NA | many | CASSALGPQYF | TGTGCCAGCAGCGCCCTGGGACCCCAGTATTTT
TRBJ2-2 | TRBV15 | TRBD2 | NA | CATSRDTSGSRPNTGELFF | TGTGCCACCAGCAGAGATACTAGCGGGAGCCGCCCGAACACCGGGGAGCTGTTTTTT
TRBJ1-5 | TRBV20-1 | TRBD1 | NA | CSATDGTGTLNQPQHF | TGCAGTGCGACGGACGGGACAGGGACTCTCAATCAGCCCCAGCATTTT
TRBJ2-5 | TRBV20-1 | TRBD1 | few | CSARDGGRGQQETQYF | TGCAGTGCTAGAGATGGGGGCAGGGGGCAACAAGAGACCCAGTACTTC
TRBJ1-1 | TRBV5-1 | TRBD1 | NA | CASSNGQVEAFF | TGCGCCAGCAGCAACGGACAGGTTGAAGCTTTCTTT
TRBJ2-2 | TRBV7-9 | TRBD2 | few | CASSSGLAGVTGELFF | TGTGCCAGCAGCTCAGGACTAGCGGGAGTCACCGGGGAGCTGTTTTTT
TRBJ2-1 | TRBV9 | NA | NA | CASSVANRVSKGISYNEQFF | TGTGCCAGCAGCGTAGCTAACAGGGTCTCCAAAGGAATCTCCTACAATGAGCAGTTCTTC
TRBJ2-3 | TRBV28 | NA | NA | CASTSASDTQYF | TGTGCCAGCACTTCGGCCTCAGATACGCAGTATTTT
TRBJ2-1 | TRBV20-1 | TRBD2 | NA | CSAETSINEQFF | TGCAGTGCGGAGACTAGCATCAATGAGCAGTTCTTC
TRBJ2-2 | TRBV9 | NA | few | CASSVSGLGGNTGELFF | TGTGCCAGCAGCGTATCGGGATTGGGGGGGAACACCGGGGAGCTGTTTTTT
TRBJ2-5 | TRBV27 | TRBD2 | NA | CASSSAGLAFGTQYF | TGTGCCAGCAGTTCCGCGGGACTAGCTTTCGGGACCCAGTACTTC
TRBJ2-5 | TRBV6-6 | TRBD1 | few | CASRTGSETQYF | TGTGCCAGCAGGACAGGGAGTGAGACCCAGTACTTC
TRBJ1-1 | TRBV6-2/TRBV6-3 | NA | NA | CASSYPPGPPKGALNTEAFF | TGTGCCAGCAGTTACCCCCCAGGGCCTCCCAAAGGGGCCTTGAACACTGAAGCTTTCTTT
TRBJ2-4 | TRBV25-1 | NA | few | CASSGPGGGLNIQYF | TGTGCCAGCAGTGGCCCCGGAGGGGGGTTAAACATTCAGTACTTC
TRBJ2-7 | TRBV18 | NA | few | CASSPGSLASYEQYF | TGTGCCAGCTCACCCGGATCGCTAGCATCCTACGAGCAGTACTTC
TRBJ2-1 | TRBV3-1 | NA | NA | CASSQGRGHYNEQFF | TGTGCCAGCAGCCAAGGTCGGGGCCACTACAATGAGCAGTTCTTC
TRBJ1-5 | TRBV6-5 | NA | few | CASSYRDPQSNQPQHF | TGTGCCAGCAGTTACCGGGACCCTCAGAGCAATCAGCCCCAGCATTTT
TRBJ1-3 | TRBV7-9 | NA | NA | CASSLWVDGNTIYF | TGTGCCAGCAGCTTATGGGTAGACGGAAACACCATATATTTT
TRBJ2-2 | TRBV20-1 | TRBD2 | NA | CSARAREAGELFF | TGCAGTGCAAGGGCGCGGGAGGCCGGGGAGCTGTTTTTT
TRBJ2-7 | TRBV12-3/TRBV12-4 | NA | few | CASSFTPPGEQYF | TGTGCCAGCAGTTTTACACCCCCCGGCGAGCAGTACTTC
TRBJ1-2 | TRBV20-1 | TRBD1 | few | CSASPGGGYTF | TGCAGTGCTTCGCCAGGGGGGGGCTACACCTTC
TRBJ1-2 | TRBV7-9 | TRBD1 | NA | CASSSLQGAGYGYTF | TGTGCCAGCAGCTCACTACAGGGGGCTGGGTATGGCTACACCTTC
TRBJ2-1 | TRBV6-5 | NA | NA | CATKGPGNEQFF | TGTGCCACCAAGGGTCCTGGCAATGAGCAGTTCTTC
TRBJ1-2 | TRBV7-9 | NA | few | CASSPAVRDLLYGYTF | TGTGCCAGCAGCCCAGCAGTCCGGGATCTCCTCTATGGCTACACCTTC
TRBJ2-2 | TRBV7-7 | NA | many | CASSLDRSGELFF | TGTGCCAGCAGCTTGGACAGATCCGGGGAGCTGTTTTTT
TRBJ1-2 | TRBV4-2 | NA | NA | CASSQVLGFIGYTF | TGTGCCAGCAGCCAAGTGCTGGGATTCATTGGCTACACCTTC
TRBJ2-1 | TRBV12-3/TRBV12-4 | NA | few | CASSWDTNNEQFF | TGTGCCAGCAGTTGGGACACTAACAATGAGCAGTTCTTC
TRBJ1-2 | TRBV5-5 | NA | NA | CASSTTAVNYGYTF | TGTGCCAGCAGCACCACGGCGGTTAACTATGGCTACACCTTC
TRBJ2-7 | TRBV16 | NA | few | CASSQSVGDEQYF | TGTGCCAGCAGCCAATCGGTAGGGGACGAGCAGTACTTC
TRBJ2-2 | TRBV9 | NA | few | CASSPYRDGNTGELFF | TGTGCCAGCAGCCCCTATCGGGACGGTAACACCGGGGAGCTGTTTTTT
TRBJ1-1 | TRBV6-5 | NA | NA | CASSYSFGTEAFF | TGTGCCAGCAGTTATTCTTTCGGCACTGAAGCTTTCTTT
TRBJ1-1 | TRBV14 | TRBD1 | few | CASSQDKSGGKSNTEAFF | TGTGCCAGCAGCCAAGATAAGTCAGGGGGCAAGTCGAACACTGAAGCTTTCTTT